This T cell receptor beta chain derives from a study of cytomegalovirus exposure and HLA in healthy donors. Turning to the study itself: T cells numbering some 170 million yielded around 120 million unique TCR beta sequences in an earlier analysis. About 85 million unique TCRs from HLA-typed donors were held in an early release of data.

Amplification used 60 Vbeta primers and 13 Jbeta primers. Clones were sequenced by immunoSEQ multiplex PCR, and TCRdb holds only the in-frame ones, with some missing. The sample contains 100,000 to 150,000 clones, 80% to 90% of which appear only once. J lost 10 bases, V lost 5 bases, and 7 bases had no gene match. Germline CDR1 is MNHEY and CDR2 is SMNVEV (reference sequence). The CDR3 runs to 14 residues. The clonotype was recovered from a woman aged 35 to 49 in good health and CMV-seropositive. This rearrangement joins TRBV27 to TRBJ1-5, with 11 bases that match TRBD1. Sequenced sample: PBMCs. The chain's CDR3 is CASSKDRGRVPQHF. The CDR3 region has the DNA TGTGCCAGCAGTAAGGACAGGGGGCGGGTACCCCAGCATTTT.